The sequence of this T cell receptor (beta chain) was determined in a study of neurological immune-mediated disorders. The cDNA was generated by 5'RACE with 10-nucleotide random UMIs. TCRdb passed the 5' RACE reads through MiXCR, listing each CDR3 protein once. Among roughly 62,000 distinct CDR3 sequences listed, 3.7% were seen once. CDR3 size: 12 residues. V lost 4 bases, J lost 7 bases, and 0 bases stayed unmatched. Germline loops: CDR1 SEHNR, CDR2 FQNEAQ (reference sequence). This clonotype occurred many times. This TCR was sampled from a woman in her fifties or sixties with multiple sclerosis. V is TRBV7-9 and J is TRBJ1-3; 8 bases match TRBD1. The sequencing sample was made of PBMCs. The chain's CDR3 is CASSWTGNTIYF. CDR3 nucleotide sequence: TGTGCCAGCAGCTGGACAGGGAACACCATATATTTT.